These T cell receptor beta chains were read from a single sample in a study of identical twins. TCRdb processed the 5' RACE reads anew with MiXCR; each CDR3 protein has one entry. This table has about 530,000 distinct CDR3 sequences, around 22% appearing once. These sequences were also reported in another study, on yellow fever vaccine responses in identical twins.

Sequencing input: CD4+ T cells sorted from blood. These receptors were collected from a young woman in good health. CDR3s include the opening cysteine and the closing phenylalanine or tryptophan. D genes are given only for firm matches. Part of the rows lack a size; the others show once, few, many or a class for expanded clones.

TRBV24-1	TRBJ2-2	many	-	TGTGCCACCAGTGACCGAACACAGGGTTTCGGGGAGCTGTTTTTT	CATSDRTQGFGELFF
TRBV5-6	TRBJ1-1	-	-	TGTGCCAGCAGCCCGGGTGCAGGGATGAACACTGAAGCTTTCTTT	CASSPGAGMNTEAFF
TRBV5-1	TRBJ2-1	few	-	TGCGCCAGCAGCTTGGAAGCTAGCCTTGACGAGCAGTTCTTC	CASSLEASLDEQFF
TRBV20-1	TRBJ2-7	few	-	TGCAGTGCTCGTGGCCCTAGCTCCTACGAGCAGTACTTC	CSARGPSSYEQYF
TRBV12-3/TRBV12-4	TRBJ2-5	few	-	TGTGCCAGCAGTTTAGGGTCAGGGGCTCTGGGAGAGACCCAGTACTTC	CASSLGSGALGETQYF
TRBV4-1	TRBJ2-7	few	-	TGCGCCAGCAGCCAAGAAGGCAGACCCTACGAGCAGTACTTC	CASSQEGRPYEQYF
TRBV28	TRBJ2-3	-	-	TGTGCCAGCAGTTTAATGACCACAGATACGCAGTATTTT	CASSLMTTDTQYF
TRBV21-1	TRBJ2-2	few	-	TGTGCCAGCAGCATTGGAACAGAGAACACCGGGGAGCTGTTTTTT	CASSIGTENTGELFF
TRBV20-1	TRBJ1-6	-	TRBD1	TGCAGTGCTAGGGCGACAGGGGGAGTTTCACCCCTCCACTTT	CSARATGGVSPLHF
TRBV2	TRBJ2-7	-	-	TGTGCCAGCTCCACCCCTTACACCGGGGCCTCCTACGAGCAGTACTTC	CASSTPYTGASYEQYF
TRBV2	TRBJ2-2	few	TRBD2	TGTGCCAGCAGCGGGACTAGCGGGAGAGGCACCGGGGAGCTGTTTTTT	CASSGTSGRGTGELFF
TRBV11-2	TRBJ1-2	-	-	TGTGCCAGCACCATCCTCCAGGGCAAAGTTGATGGCTACACCTTC	CASTILQGKVDGYTF
TRBV29-1	TRBJ2-5	-	TRBD2	TGCAGCGTTGACCCAGCGGGAGGTCAAGAGACCCAGTACTTC	CSVDPAGGQETQYF
TRBV5-1	TRBJ2-5	few	TRBD2	TGCGCCAGCAGCTTTGCTGGGACTAGCGGGAGCGAGACCCAGTACTTC	CASSFAGTSGSETQYF
TRBV3-1	TRBJ2-1	-	-	TGTGCCAGCAGCCCGCGGACCCTCTCCTACAATGAGCAGTTCTTC	CASSPRTLSYNEQFF
TRBV24-1	TRBJ2-1	-	-	TGTGCCACCGCTGGAGGGCCCTACAATGAGCAGTTCTTC	CATAGGPYNEQFF
TRBV7-9	TRBJ2-2	-	-	TGTGCCAGCAGCCCGCAGGGGCGGTCGAACACCGGGGAGCTGTTTTTT	CASSPQGRSNTGELFF
TRBV6-4	TRBJ1-2	few	TRBD1	TGTGCCAGCAGTGACGTCCCGGGACAGGGTCTCTATGGCTACACCTTC	CASSDVPGQGLYGYTF
TRBV5-6	TRBJ2-1	many	-	TGTGCCAGCAGCTTGATAGGCGGAAACAATGAGCAGTTCTTC	CASSLIGGNNEQFF
TRBV20-1	TRBJ2-1	-	-	TGCAGTGCTAGAGAGGGGATTTCCTACAATGAGCAGTTCTTC	CSAREGISYNEQFF
TRBV19	TRBJ2-3	-	-	TGTGCCAGTAGTCTCCAACGTGATACGCAGTATTTT	CASSLQRDTQYF
TRBV7-9	TRBJ1-4	-	-	TGTGCCAGCAGCCTCGACCAGATTAATGAAAAACTGTTTTTT	CASSLDQINEKLFF
TRBV11-3	TRBJ1-6	-	TRBD1	TGTGCCAGCAGCTTTTTGTCACAGGGGCGGGGTTCACCCCTCCACTTT	CASSFLSQGRGSPLHF
TRBV5-1	TRBJ2-2	few	TRBD2	TGCGCCAGCAGCCGGACTAGCGGGGGGCCGAACACCGGGGAGCTGTTTTTT	CASSRTSGGPNTGELFF
TRBV12-3/TRBV12-4	TRBJ2-1	-	-	TGTGCCAGCAGGAACAGGGCTTTTGAGCAGTTCTTC	CASRNRAFEQFF
TRBV5-1	TRBJ2-1	many	-	TGCGCCAGCAGTGCGGAAGGGAATGAGCAGTTCTTC	CASSAEGNEQFF
TRBV7-9	TRBJ1-1	-	-	TGTGCCAGCAGCTTAGAAATTGCGGCGGGGACTGAAGCTTTCTTT	CASSLEIAAGTEAFF
TRBV29-1	TRBJ2-1	-	TRBD1	TGCAGCGTGGAACCGGGACAGGTTCCCAATGAGCAGTTCTTC	CSVEPGQVPNEQFF
TRBV5-5	TRBJ2-3	-	TRBD1	TGTGCCAGCAGCTTCGGGACAGGGGGCGTGACAGATACGCAGTATTTT	CASSFGTGGVTDTQYF
TRBV28	TRBJ2-3	few	TRBD2	TGTGCCAGCAGTTCTCCGGCTAGCGGACGCACAGATACGCAGTATTTT	CASSSPASGRTDTQYF
TRBV5-1	TRBJ2-1	-	TRBD2	TGCGCCAGCAGCTTGGAGGGACTAGCGACGGAGCAGTTCTTC	CASSLEGLATEQFF
TRBV12-3/TRBV12-4	TRBJ1-5	few	-	TGTGCCAGCAGTTTTACCGGGACAACGGATAGCAATCAGCCCCAGCATTTT	CASSFTGTTDSNQPQHF
TRBV7-9	TRBJ2-1	few	-	TGTGCCAGCAGCTTAGGGGGACTCCTCAATGAGCAGTTCTTC	CASSLGGLLNEQFF
TRBV5-1	TRBJ1-6	-	TRBD1	TGCGCCAGCAGCGGGAGGCAGGGGGATAATTCACCCCTCCACTTT	CASSGRQGDNSPLHF
TRBV18	TRBJ2-7	-	-	TGTGCCAGCTCACCAAGCAACCAGGGAGGCCTTAGGGGGTACTTC	CASSPSNQGGLRGYF
TRBV7-2	TRBJ1-1	-	-	TGTGCCAGCAGCTTAGCGTCGGGGCAGGGAGAAGCTTTCTTT	CASSLASGQGEAFF
TRBV2	TRBJ2-5	-	-	TGTGCCAGCAGTGTCGACAGGGTTGGGGGGGAGACCCAGTACTTC	CASSVDRVGGETQYF
TRBV5-1	TRBJ1-1	few	TRBD1	TGCGCCAGCAGCCCCCCACAGGGGGTCTCGGTCAGGGGGCACCTTGAAGCTTTCTTT	CASSPPQGVSVRGHLEAFF
TRBV12-3/TRBV12-4	TRBJ2-5	few	TRBD1	TGTGCCAGCAGTCCCGGGGGACAGGACCAAGAGACCCAGTACTTC	CASSPGGQDQETQYF
TRBV3-1	TRBJ2-1	-	-	TGTGCCAGCAGCCAAGCCCGGACACTATACAATGAGCAGTTCTTC	CASSQARTLYNEQFF
TRBV7-9	TRBJ1-2	-	TRBD1	TGTGCCAGCAGCTTAGGACCCTGGACAGGGGAAGTAGAAGGCTACACCTTC	CASSLGPWTGEVEGYTF
TRBV6-2/TRBV6-3	TRBJ1-6	-	-	TGTGCCAGCGGGTCAGAATATAATTCACCCCTCCACTTT	CASGSEYNSPLHF
TRBV20-1	TRBJ1-1	few	-	TGCAGTGCCAGGGCCTCGGGCACTGAAGCTTTCTTT	CSARASGTEAFF
TRBV5-5	TRBJ2-5	few	TRBD1	TGTGCCAGCAGCCACGGACAGGGAGGAATAGGGACCCAGTACTTC	CASSHGQGGIGTQYF
TRBV5-1	TRBJ2-1	many	-	TGCGCCAGCAGCCCGGGAACTGGAGTCGGTGAGCAGTTCTTC	CASSPGTGVGEQFF
TRBV20-1	TRBJ1-1	-	TRBD1	TGCAGTGCTAGGGGAAGACAGGGGTCTAGCACTGAAGCTTTCTTT	CSARGRQGSSTEAFF
TRBV10-3	TRBJ2-7	-	TRBD2	TGTGCCATCAGTGAAGTAGCGGGGCCCTACGAGCAGTACTTC	CAISEVAGPYEQYF
TRBV20-1	TRBJ1-5	-	-	TGCAGTGCTAGACTCCAGTATAGCAATCAGCCCCAGCATTTT	CSARLQYSNQPQHF
TRBV6-6	TRBJ1-4	-	-	TGTGCCAGCAGCGACAGGCGATGGGAAAAACTGTTTTTT	CASSDRRWEKLFF
TRBV25-1	TRBJ2-5	few	-	TGTGCCAGCAGTGAATATGGGGAGACCCAGTACTTC	CASSEYGETQYF
TRBV14	TRBJ2-1	-	-	TGTGCCAGCAGCCCTAACTTTGTCTACAATGAGCAGTTCTTC	CASSPNFVYNEQFF
TRBV6-2/TRBV6-3	TRBJ2-1	-	-	TGTGCCAGCAGTGCTGGAAGCTGGGAGTCGCATGAGCAGTTCTTC	CASSAGSWESHEQFF
TRBV20-1	TRBJ2-5	-	TRBD1	TGCAGTGCTAGAGATTCCGGACAGGGTCGGACCCAGTACTTC	CSARDSGQGRTQYF
TRBV3-1	TRBJ2-1	few	TRBD2	TGTGCCAGCAGCCCCTGGGAGCGGGGGGCATACAATGAGCAGTTCTTC	CASSPWERGAYNEQFF